This entry describes one T cell receptor (beta chain). Its antigen is as yet unknown. This sample was included in a study of response to subunit inactivated influenza vaccine. General study points: Authors proposed each seasonal influenza vaccination draws in few new T cells.

TCRdb re-derived calls from the RT-PCR reads in MiXCR, one entry per CDR3 protein. The sample holds hundreds of thousands of distinct CDR3 sequences; less than 15% are singletons and the top ten take 6.5% to 8%. The CDR3 totals 14 residues. The sequencing here drew on PBMCs from blood, taken around two weeks before vaccination. The V and J genes are TRBV21-1 and TRBJ2-5; the table's D call, TRBD1, has no DNA check behind it. TRBV21-1 is reported as a pseudogene. This receptor was taken from a man in his fifties who received an inactivated influenza vaccine. CDR3 sequence: CASTRGDSQETQYF. DNA of the CDR3: TGTGCCAGCACCCGGGGGGACAGCCAAGAGACCCAGTACTTC.